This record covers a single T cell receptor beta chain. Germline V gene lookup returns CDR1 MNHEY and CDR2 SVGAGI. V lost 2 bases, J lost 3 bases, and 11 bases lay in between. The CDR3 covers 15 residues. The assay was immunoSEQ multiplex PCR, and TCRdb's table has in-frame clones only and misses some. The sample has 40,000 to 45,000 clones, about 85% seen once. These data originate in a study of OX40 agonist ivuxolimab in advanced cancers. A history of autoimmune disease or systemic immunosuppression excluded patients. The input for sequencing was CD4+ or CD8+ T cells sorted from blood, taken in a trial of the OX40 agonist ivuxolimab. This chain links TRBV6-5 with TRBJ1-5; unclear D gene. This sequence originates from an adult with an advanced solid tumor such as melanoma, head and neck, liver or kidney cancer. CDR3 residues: CASSYAGAPNQPQHF. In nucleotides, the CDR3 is TGTGCCAGCAGTTACGCAGGAGCGCCCAATCAGCCCCAGCATTTT.